This entry concerns a single T cell receptor beta chain. Its antigen has not been determined. Per-base qualities were not stored, and no clone one base away is much larger. Whole blood was collected in K2EDTA tubes by collaborating institutions according to the institutions' own protocols. For TCRbeta analysis, collaborators shipped samples as frozen whole blood, isolated PBMCs, or DNA extracted from either of those sample types. The germline V gene (reference sequence) sets CDR1 to LNHNV and CDR2 to YYDKDF. Trimming at the junction amounts to 4 bases on V and 13 bases on J, and the germline ends lie 19 bases apart. The CDR3 numbers 13 residues from cysteine through phenylalanine. Only CDR3 DNA is held: 39 bases, read in frame from base 1. The data were taken from a study of blood T cell repertoires in COVID-19 (dated by TCRdb to the early 2020s). Notes on the research overall: Samples from collaborators originated in the United States, Italy and Spain and spanned both the acute and convalescent phases of COVID-19. The dataset comprised deeply sampled blood TCRbeta repertoires from subjects exposed to, actively infected with, or recovered from COVID-19. A de-identified subject ID, COVID-19 status, age in years and sex were almost always included in the sample metadata. The material from the prospective study consisted of cDNA or gDNA derived from T cells, B-cell-depleted T cells, or PBMCs. The repertoires were made available in a free public database intended to serve as a resource for research on the immune response to SARS-CoV-2. Samples came from the ongoing ImmuneRACE study (first 160 participants) plus 1,254 subjects from 6 global collaborators. HLA class I and class II types, where available, came from metadata supplied by the sample provider rather than from assay-based typing. The research as a whole found: How much clinical and demographic metadata was included differed by source and by participant, and the metadata was provided uncurated.

TCRbeta CDR3 regions were amplified from genomic DNA using the immunoSEQ Assay, a bias-controlled multiplex PCR. Processing in the source paper ran as follows. Within the assay, amplification of reference gene primers was used to estimate how many nucleated cells each sample contained. To quantify the absolute abundance of each unique TCRbeta CDR3 rearrangement, sequence reads were collapsed and filtered. Productive Simpson clonality was computed per sample as the square root of Simpson's diversity index over productive rearrangements. As stored in TCRdb, this immuneACCESS dataset retains in-frame rearrangements with V and J assigned. A fraction of the clones does not appear; measured against another copy, unresolved V genes explain less than half of the discrepancy, and the remainder lacks a known reason. V, J and clone size are taken as reported in that table, and D and trimming were inferred from the DNA itself. Here the sample has around 43,000 clones; 70% to 90% occur a single time. Of the sample, 15% to 20% falls within the top ten clones.

The origin of this receptor is a man aged 50 to 60 in a cohort sampled during active COVID-19. The sequenced sample was peripheral blood. The V and J segments used are TRBV15 and TRBJ1-2, and the D gene may be TRBD1, 5 bases matching. The CDR3 region reads CATSKDGPRGSTF. The DNA sequence is given as TGTGCCACCAGCAAGGACGGACCTAGGGGATCCACCTTC.